Sequencing of this TCR beta chain was carried out in a study of T cell repertoires in cytomegalovirus infection. Study background: Public TCR beta signature analysis indicated the presence of both CMV infection and matching HLA type.

This clonotype was found many times. Its antigen remains unidentified. Per germline, CDR1 SGHTA and CDR2 FQGNSA. This CDR3 contains 13 residues. V was pared by 6 bases and J by 1 base, with 9 bases between. Overall study findings and caveats: CMV-specific HLA-C-restricted TCR beta clonotypes dominated the ex vivo response. Summed public TCR beta family frequency identified CMV carriers bearing the relevant HLA.

TCRdb itself ran the reads through MiXCR, one entry per CDR3 protein. The table records some 110,000 distinct CDR3 sequences, 10% of them present only once. Sample: PBMCs, sequenced either directly or after in vitro stimulation (not recorded which). This chain connects TRBV7-2 to TRBJ1-1; D perhaps matches TRBD1 (6 bases). This sequence was found in a human donor in good health (CMV status not recorded). Some clones in this sample may be carry-over from other donors' samples. For the CDR3, the DNA is TGTGCCAGCAGTTTGGGGGCGAACACTGAAGCTTTCTTT. Translation gives CASSLGANTEAFF.